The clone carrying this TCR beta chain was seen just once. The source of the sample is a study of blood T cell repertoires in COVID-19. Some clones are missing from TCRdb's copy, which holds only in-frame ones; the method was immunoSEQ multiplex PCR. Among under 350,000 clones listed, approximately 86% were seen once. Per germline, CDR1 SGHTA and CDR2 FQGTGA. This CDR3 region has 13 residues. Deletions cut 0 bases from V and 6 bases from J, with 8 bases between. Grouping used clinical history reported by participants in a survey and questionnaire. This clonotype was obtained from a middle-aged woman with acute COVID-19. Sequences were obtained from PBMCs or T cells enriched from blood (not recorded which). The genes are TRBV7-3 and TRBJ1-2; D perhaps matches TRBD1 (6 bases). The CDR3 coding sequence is TGTGCCAGCAGCTTAACGCCAGGGGATGGCTACACCTTC. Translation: CASSLTPGDGYTF.